A single sample is the source of the 13 T cell receptor beta chains below, sequenced in a study of T cells in Graves' hyperthyroidism and ophthalmopathy. It was RNA transcripts that yielded the amplified TCR beta CDR3 regions. Using the HTBI primer set, a first-round RT-PCR was run on the TCR CDR3. Each CDR3 protein is one row after TCRdb ran MiXCR on the multiplex PCR reads. The sample holds fewer than 450,000 distinct CDR3 sequences, roughly 13% seen once. Sequenced: blood. These receptors were taken from a middle-aged man with Graves' ophthalmopathy.

Note on this clonotype: A much larger clone differs from this one at a single base, so this may be a read error. J is TRBJ1-1 and V is TRBV18; no clear D. This CDR3 is built from 13 residues. The germline gives CDR1 KGHSH, CDR2 LQKENI. Trimming removed 0 bases from V and 4 bases from J, with 6 bases in between. As DNA, the CDR3 is TGTGCCAGCTCACCACCGGTTACCACTGAAGCTTTCTTT. This sequence encodes CASSPPVTTEAFF.

This clonotype was recorded at least ten times. This chain links TRBV20-1 with TRBJ2-1; a weak D match, TRBD2 (5 bases). This CDR3 has 13 amino acids. V gave up 8 bases and J gave up 6 bases, with 17 bases separating them. Germline-derived CDR1 and CDR2 are DFQATT and SNEGSKA (reference sequence). CDR3 bases: TGCAGTTCCAAAGGGTCTCGGGGCAATGAGCAGTTCTTC. Translation gives CSSKGSRGNEQFF.

This clonotype was recorded many times. The V gene is TRBV2, the J gene TRBJ2-3; 8 bases are a match to TRBD2. CDR3 size: 16 residues. With V trimmed by 3 bases and J by 4 bases, 9 bases remained unmatched. In germline, CDR1 is SNHLY, CDR2 FYNNEI. This CDR3 is CASSDSETSDADTQYF. DNA for the CDR3: TGTGCCAGCAGTGATTCTGAGACTAGCGATGCAGATACGCAGTATTTT. Combining the CDR3 with reference TRBV2 and TRBJ2-3 gives the whole variable domain EPEVTQTPSHQVTQMGQEVILRCVPISNHLYFYWYRQILGQKVEFLVSFYNNEISEKSEIFDDQFSVERPDGSNFTLKIRSTKLEDSAMYFCASSDSETSDADTQYFGPGTRLTVL.

As concerns this clonotype: One end of the junction does not line up with germline, which may come from a read error. This rearrangement joins TRBV7-7 to TRBJ2-1, with 7 positions matching TRBD2. The CDR3 has 15 residues. Germline V gene data show CDR1 as SSHAT and CDR2 as FNYEAQ (reference sequence). For the CDR3, the DNA is TGTGCTAGCAGCTCCCATTTGGCGGGAGTCAATGAGCAGTTCTTC. Its translation: CASSSHLAGVNEQFF.

This clonotype has a count of ten or more. The chain links TRBV28 to TRBJ2-7; tentative D call: TRBD1 (6 bases). The germline V gene has CDR1 MDHEN and CDR2 SYDVKM. This CDR3 is built from 13 residues. V was pared by 7 bases and J by 6 bases, with 16 bases between. The CDR3 region has the DNA TGTGCCAGCATTACCCGACGAGGGGGCGAGCAGTACTTC. It codes for CASITRRGGEQYF.

This clonotype was seen at least ten times. V usage is TRBV10-3 and J usage is TRBJ2-3, with D perhaps matching TRBD1 or TRBD2 (5 bases each). Germline loops: CDR1 ENHRY, CDR2 SYGVKD. Trimming removed 8 bases at V and 3 bases at J, with 18 bases between. This CDR3 contains 15 residues. CDR3 coding DNA: TGTGCCATCGGGGGTTCCGCCCATGGTACAGATACGCAGTATTTT. Residues: CAIGGSAHGTDTQYF.

The chain joins TRBV9 to TRBJ2-7; 7 bases fit TRBD2. The CDR3 extends over 13 amino acids. V gave up 3 bases and J gave up 7 bases; unmatched junction bases: 7. Per the germline V gene, CDR1 is SGDLS and CDR2 is YYNGEE. CDR3 loop: CASSGTGGGEQYF. The CDR3 bases are TGTGCCAGCAGCGGGACGGGCGGGGGAGAGCAGTACTTC.

This clonotype was seen at least ten times. The chain employs TRBV5-1 and TRBJ2-2; no clear D gene. The CDR3 is 16 amino acids. Trimming pared 2 bases from V and 0 bases from J, leaving 11 bases between. Germline loops: CDR1 SGHRS, CDR2 YFSETQ. This CDR3 reads CASSFARGANTGELFF. The CDR3 nucleotides read TGCGCCAGCAGCTTTGCCCGCGGAGCGAACACCGGGGAGCTGTTTTTT.

The sample holds many counts of this clonotype. The gene calls are TRBV7-2 and TRBJ2-2, with TRBD2 identical over 12 bases. CDR1 and CDR2 (germline): SGHTA, FQGNSA. The J segment lost 5 bases and the V segment lost 4 bases, leaving 5 bases of the junction unmatched. The CDR3 spans 16 residues. The CDR3 sequence: CASSSSGTSGTGELFF. The CDR3 nucleotides are TGTGCCAGCAGCTCATCCGGGACTAGCGGGACCGGGGAGCTGTTTTTT.

The chain uses TRBV4-1 and TRBJ2-7; 7 bases agree with TRBD1. The CDR3 contains 17 residues. J gave up 2 bases and V 4 bases, and 14 bases lay outside the gene matches. Germline V CDR1 and CDR2: MGHRA, YSYEKL. Written as DNA, the CDR3 is TGCGCCAGCAGCCCCAAGCCGGGACAGAACTTGGCCTACGAGCAGTACTTC. Translation gives CASSPKPGQNLAYEQYF.

At least ten counts were recorded for this clonotype. The rearrangement joins TRBV28 to TRBJ2-7, with D possibly being TRBD1 (5 bases). The V and J ends lost 6 bases and 6 bases respectively, with 24 bases between them. The germline V gene has CDR1 MDHEN and CDR2 SYDVKM. There are 16 residues in the CDR3. DNA of the CDR3: TGTGCCAGCAGCTCAATAGGCTGGCAGGGAAGGCCCGAGCAGTACTTC. This sequence encodes CASSSIGWQGRPEQYF.

In its sample, this clonotype was seen a few times. The rearrangement links TRBV20-1 to TRBJ1-5; no clear D gene. The germline V gene encodes CDR1 DFQATT and CDR2 SNEGSKA (reference sequence). The length of the CDR3 is 18 residues. Trimming pared 1 base from V and 0 bases from J, leaving 19 bases between. The DNA of the CDR3 is TGCAGTGCTAGAGGGGTGCAGGTTACGACTTATAGCAATCAGCCCCAGCATTTT. Translated, it gives CSARGVQVTTYSNQPQHF.

The table lists this clonotype with a few counts. V is TRBV4-1 and J is TRBJ1-5; no clear D. From germline, CDR1 is MGHRA and CDR2 YSYEKL. With 1 base removed from V and 6 bases from J, the gap between germline ends came to 10 bases. The CDR3 length is 14 residues. The CDR3 sequence is CASSQGRSGQPQHF. Here the CDR3 DNA reads TGCGCCAGCAGCCAAGGTCGATCGGGTCAGCCCCAGCATTTT.